A selection of T cell receptor beta chains follows, all from one sample in a study of brain T cells in children with intractable seizures. The protocol was immunoSEQ multiplex PCR, while the TCRdb copy is restricted to in-frame clones and leaves out a portion. The table lists around 70,000 clones, more than 85% of them singletons. The source material was peripheral blood, sampled at surgery. These receptors were obtained from a boy younger than two with tuberous sclerosis and intractable seizures. The CDR3 runs from the conserved cysteine through the conserved F or W. A D gene is named only where the DNA matches it firmly. Size is omitted from some rows. Given values are once, few, many or a class for expanded clones.

J	D	size	V	DNA	CDR3
TRBJ1-4	.	.	TRBV11-2	TGTGCCAGCAGCTTAGTCCGGGGGTTTAAAACAACTAATGAAAAACTGTTTTTT	CASSLVRGFKTTNEKLFF
TRBJ2-4	TRBD1	.	TRBV7-9	TGTGCCAGCAGCTACCCGACAGGGGCCGGCAAAAACATTCAGTACTTC	CASSYPTGAGKNIQYF
TRBJ2-2	.	once	TRBV5-1	TGCGCCAGCAGCTTGGGGTGGGAGTCCACTTCCGGGGAGCTGTTTTTT	CASSLGWESTSGELFF
TRBJ2-1	.	.	TRBV6-5	TGTGCCAGCAGTATTGGACTACGAATCGCGGATGAGCAGTTCTTC	CASSIGLRIADEQFF
TRBJ2-3	TRBD2	.	TRBV7-3	TGTGCCAGCAGCATAGGAAGCGGGGGGCAGTATTTT	CASSIGSGGQYF
TRBJ2-2	.	.	TRBV28	TGTGCCAGCAGACGTGGACAGACGAACACCGGGGAGCTGTTTTTT	CASRRGQTNTGELFF
TRBJ2-5	.	.	TRBV11-3	TGTGCCAGCAGCTTAACTAGCGTCACAGGGGGGACCCAGTACTTC	CASSLTSVTGGTQYF
TRBJ1-2	TRBD1	few	TRBV6-5	TGTGCCAGCAGTTTGGGACAGGATTATGGCTACACCTTC	CASSLGQDYGYTF
TRBJ2-5	TRBD2	.	TRBV29-1	TGCAGCGTTGTGGGGGAGGCTAGCGGGAGTGAGACCCAGTACTTC	CSVVGEASGSETQYF
TRBJ1-6	.	.	TRBV19	TGTGCCAGTAGTATGGACAGATCCAATTCACCCCTCCACTTT	CASSMDRSNSPLHF
TRBJ1-1	.	.	TRBV7-2	TGTGCCAGCAGCTTAGGTGTGGGCGAAGCTTTCTTT	CASSLGVGEAFF
TRBJ1-1	.	.	TRBV9	TGTGCCAGCAGCGTGGAGGGACTGAACACTGAAGCTTTCTTT	CASSVEGLNTEAFF
TRBJ2-5	TRBD2	.	TRBV10-3	TGTGCCATCAGTGCAGCGGGGATCCAAGAGACCCAGTACTTC	CAISAAGIQETQYF
TRBJ1-2	.	.	TRBV7-2	TGTGCCTCGGGGGCCGGGGGGACTAACTATGGCTACACCTTC	CASGAGGTNYGYTF
TRBJ1-5	.	.	TRBV4-1	TGCGCCAGCAGCCAAGATCTAAGGGTTCAGCCCCAGCATTTT	CASSQDLRVQPQHF
TRBJ2-1	.	.	TRBV11-2	TGTGCCAGCAGCTTAGTAGCACAGCTCGGGCATGAGCAGTTCTTC	CASSLVAQLGHEQFF
TRBJ2-7	TRBD2	.	TRBV28	TGTGCCAGCAGTGGGGGACTAGCGGAGATACGTGGAGACGAGCAGTACTTC	CASSGGLAEIRGDEQYF
TRBJ1-1	.	.	TRBV7-9	TGTGCCAGCAGCTCCCTCCCGACAAGTAACACTGAAGCTTTCTTT	CASSSLPTSNTEAFF
TRBJ1-6	.	.	TRBV6-5	TGTGCCAGCAGTCAACAGAGACAGTATTCACCCCTCCACTTT	CASSQQRQYSPLHF
TRBJ2-5	.	.	TRBV30	TGTGCCTGGAGTGTGTCGGGCTGGAGACGCGAGGGGACCCAGTACTTC	CAWSVSGWRREGTQYF
TRBJ1-1	.	.	TRBV7-3	TGTGCCAGCAGCCAAGAGGTTTACAACACTGAAGCTTTCTTT	CASSQEVYNTEAFF
TRBJ1-5	.	.	TRBV27	TGTGCCAGCAGTTTTTTTGGTCAGCCCCAGCATTTT	CASSFFGQPQHF
TRBJ2-7	TRBD1	.	TRBV6-5	TGTGCCAGCACGGACAGGGTTGACTACGAGCAGTACTTC	CASTDRVDYEQYF
TRBJ1-5	.	once	TRBV6-5	TGTGCCAGCAGTTATTGGAAGAATCAGCCCCAGCATTTT	CASSYWKNQPQHF
TRBJ2-7	.	.	TRBV25-1	TGTGCCAGCAGTGAATTTGGGGCGAAATCCTCCGAGCAGTACTTC	CASSEFGAKSSEQYF
TRBJ2-2	.	.	TRBV28	TGTGCCAGCAGCCGGCGTCAGGGGCAGGTTAGGGAGCTGTTTTTT	CASSRRQGQVRELFF
TRBJ1-1	.	.	TRBV30	TGTGCCTGGAGTTCAATCGGAAACACTGAAGCTTTCTTT	CAWSSIGNTEAFF
TRBJ1-5	.	.	TRBV24-1	TGTGCCACCAGTGATTTCGGGGGCCAGCCCCAGCATTTT	CATSDFGGQPQHF
TRBJ1-2	.	.	TRBV30	TGTGCCTGGAGTGTAACAGGCCATGGCTACACCTTC	CAWSVTGHGYTF
TRBJ2-3	.	.	TRBV7-9	TGTGCCAGCAGTCCGGACGGCTTTAGCGCAGATACGCAGTATTTT	CASSPDGFSADTQYF
TRBJ2-5	.	.	TRBV18	TGTGCCAGCTCACCAAGAGACCAACGGGAGACCCAGTACTTC	CASSPRDQRETQYF
TRBJ1-2	.	.	TRBV3-1/TRBV3-2	TGTGCCAGCAGCCACGGGGGGAGCGGCTACACCTTC	CASSHGGSGYTF
TRBJ1-1	TRBD1	few	TRBV6-6	TGTGCCACTCTGGGACAGGGGACGAACACTGAAGCTTTCTTT	CATLGQGTNTEAFF
TRBJ2-1	TRBD2	.	TRBV3-1/TRBV3-2	TGTGCCAGCAGCCAAGTCGGCGGGAGGGTTGGCAAATACAATGAGCAGTTCTTC	CASSQVGGRVGKYNEQFF
TRBJ2-7	.	.	TRBV7-6	TGTGCCAGCAGCTTAGGGCCCGGAGACGAGCAGTACTTC	CASSLGPGDEQYF
TRBJ2-1	.	.	TRBV9	TGTGCCAGCAGCGTAGCTACAGACTCCTACAATGAGCAGTTCTTC	CASSVATDSYNEQFF
TRBJ2-3	TRBD1	.	TRBV3-1/TRBV3-2	TGTGCCAGCAGCCACACCAGGGGGTTTATGACAGATACGCAGTATTTT	CASSHTRGFMTDTQYF
TRBJ1-1	TRBD1	.	TRBV11-2	TGTGCCAGCAGCTTAGCCCCTAGGGGACAGGTCGGGACTGAAGCTTTCTTT	CASSLAPRGQVGTEAFF
TRBJ1-1	.	.	TRBV10-2	TGCGCCAGCAGTGAGTCGGGCGGGAATGAAGCTTTCTTT	CASSESGGNEAFF
TRBJ2-5	TRBD2	once	TRBV7-9	TGTGCCAGCAGCTTAGTACTAGCGGGGGAAGAGACCCAGTACTTC	CASSLVLAGEETQYF
TRBJ2-1	.	.	TRBV4-2	TGTGCCAGCAGCCGACTCAAAACGAAAAATGAGCAGTTCTTC	CASSRLKTKNEQFF
TRBJ2-2	.	.	TRBV24-1	TGTGCCACCAGTGATTTAGGGGGAACGAACACCGGGGAGCTGTTTTTT	CATSDLGGTNTGELFF
TRBJ2-7	TRBD1	.	TRBV15	TGTGCCACCAGCAGAATAACCGGGACAGGGTCCGAGCAGTACTTC	CATSRITGTGSEQYF
TRBJ2-1	TRBD2	once	TRBV7-9	TGTGCCAGCAGCTTATGGAAGCGGGGGGGCGGGTGGAATGAGCAGTTCTTC	CASSLWKRGGGWNEQFF
TRBJ2-2	.	.	TRBV10-3	TGTGCCATCAGTGATTTGAGGCTCGGGGAGCTGTTTTTT	CAISDLRLGELFF
TRBJ1-2	.	.	TRBV18	TGTGCCACCGAAACACAGGGCCGAACTAGTGGCTACACCTTC	CATETQGRTSGYTF
TRBJ2-1	TRBD2	.	TRBV7-9	TGTGCCAGCATCAAGACTAGCGGGAGGGCCCATGAGCAGTTCTTC	CASIKTSGRAHEQFF
TRBJ2-3	.	.	TRBV9	TGTGCCAGCAGCGCACAAACAGATACGCAGTATTTT	CASSAQTDTQYF
TRBJ2-2	TRBD1	.	TRBV10-1	TGCGCCAGCAGTGGGACAGGGGGCTGGAACACCGGGGAGCTGTTTTTT	CASSGTGGWNTGELFF
TRBJ2-2	TRBD2	once	TRBV27	TGTGCCAGCAGTACCCCTAGCGGGAGAACAACCGGGGAGCTGTTTTTT	CASSTPSGRTTGELFF
TRBJ2-2	.	.	TRBV12-3/TRBV12-4	TGTGCCCCCGGGACAATGGACACCGGGGAGCTGTTTTTT	CAPGTMDTGELFF
TRBJ1-1	.	.	TRBV2	TGTGCCAGCAGTGAGCGCAGACACACTGAAGCTTTCTTT	CASSERRHTEAFF
TRBJ1-2	.	.	TRBV30	TGTGCCTGGAGCCCTTTCCCGGACGGATATGGCTACACCTTC	CAWSPFPDGYGYTF